The clone carrying this T cell receptor beta chain showed up just once. The antigen remains undetermined. The data belong to a study of cytomegalovirus exposure and HLA in healthy donors. Study-level findings and limits: Earlier analysis looked at TCR beta V segments, and most were productive about 90% or about 30% of the time. The classifier reportedly diagnosed cytomegalovirus status with high specificity and sensitivity. As confirmed in vitro, a few CMV-associated chains were specific for CMV antigens.

A multiplex PCR was run with 60 Vbeta primers and 13 Jbeta primers. Assay used: immunoSEQ multiplex PCR; TCRdb lists only in-frame clones, some missing. Altogether fewer than 110,000 clones are present, more than 65% being singletons, with the ten largest covering 3.5% to 5%. There were likely unrecorded immune exposures, though donors were nominally healthy when sampled. CDR1 and CDR2 from the germline V gene are SGHNT and YYREEE (reference sequence). The CDR3 has 14 residues. The V and J ends lost 4 bases and 2 bases, in that order; junction bases with no gene match: 4. The chain couples TRBV5-4 to TRBJ2-7; 9 nucleotides line up with TRBD1. This clonotype was obtained from a male donor in good health and CMV-seronegative. The material sequenced was PBMCs. The CDR3 region is CASSVGQGPYEQYF. The CDR3 coding sequence is TGTGCCAGCAGCGTCGGACAGGGGCCCTACGAGCAGTACTTC.